This TCR beta chain was found in a study of persistence of HIV-infected CD4 T cells. The trim removed 3 bases at V and 2 bases at J, leaving 2 bases unmatched. The germline CDR1 and CDR2 sequences are ENHRY and SYGVKD. This CDR3 spans 14 amino acids. The study's findings and limits: TCR oligoclonality correlated with proviral oligoclonality in the same sorted populations.

The libraries were made with immunoSEQ version 4 in survey mode. The table came from immunoSEQ multiplex PCR; TCRdb's copy has only in-frame clones and leaves some out. Altogether about 64,000 clones are present, more than 70% being singletons, with the ten largest covering around 1.7%. An overlapping HIV-1 Gag peptide pool stimulated these cells at approximately 1 ug/peptide/mL. Memory cells lacking CD40L and CD69 with high CD45RO were sorted. Suppressive ART was started during chronic HIV-1 infection in these adults. As regards this clone: Its specificity is not known.

The source is an adult man with HIV who was CMV-seropositive. This chain links TRBV10-3 with TRBJ2-5; 8 nucleotides line up with TRBD1. The source was CD4+ T cells sorted from PBMCs after approximately 18-hour stimulation, collected from a patient who received antiretroviral therapy. DNA of the CDR3: TGTGCCATCAGTGAACGGACAGGGCAAGAGACCCAGTACTTC. Its protein is CAISERTGQETQYF.